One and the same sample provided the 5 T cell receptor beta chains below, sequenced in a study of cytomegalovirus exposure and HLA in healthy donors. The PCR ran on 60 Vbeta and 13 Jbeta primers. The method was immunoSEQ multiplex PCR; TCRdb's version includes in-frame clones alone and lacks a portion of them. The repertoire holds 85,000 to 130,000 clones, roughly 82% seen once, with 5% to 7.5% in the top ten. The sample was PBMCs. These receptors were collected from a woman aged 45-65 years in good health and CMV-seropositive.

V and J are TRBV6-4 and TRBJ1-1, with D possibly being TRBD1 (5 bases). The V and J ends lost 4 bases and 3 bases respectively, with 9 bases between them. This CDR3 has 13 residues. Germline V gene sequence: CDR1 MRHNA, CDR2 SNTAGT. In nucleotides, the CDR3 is TGTGCCAGCAGTGCAGGGTTCGACACTGAAGCTTTCTTT. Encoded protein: CASSAGFDTEAFF.

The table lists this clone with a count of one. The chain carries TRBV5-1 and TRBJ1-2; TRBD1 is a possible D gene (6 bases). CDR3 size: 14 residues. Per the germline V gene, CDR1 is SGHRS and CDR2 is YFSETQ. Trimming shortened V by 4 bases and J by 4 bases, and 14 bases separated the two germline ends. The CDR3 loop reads CASSNEGQTYGYTF. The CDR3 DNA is TGCGCCAGCAGCAACGAAGGACAGACCTATGGCTACACCTTC.

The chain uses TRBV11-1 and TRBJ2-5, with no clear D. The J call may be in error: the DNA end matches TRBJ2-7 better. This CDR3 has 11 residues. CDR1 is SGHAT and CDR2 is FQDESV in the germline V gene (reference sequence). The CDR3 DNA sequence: TGTGCCAGCAGCTCCTCCTACGAGCAGTACTTC. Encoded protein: CASSSSYEQYF.

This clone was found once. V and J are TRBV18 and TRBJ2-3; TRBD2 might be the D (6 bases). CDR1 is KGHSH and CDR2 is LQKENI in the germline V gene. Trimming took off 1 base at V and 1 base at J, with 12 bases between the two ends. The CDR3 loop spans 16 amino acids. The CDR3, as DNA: TGTGCCAGCTCACCACTCGCGCGGGGTGGCACAGATACGCAGTATTTT. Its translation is CASSPLARGGTDTQYF.

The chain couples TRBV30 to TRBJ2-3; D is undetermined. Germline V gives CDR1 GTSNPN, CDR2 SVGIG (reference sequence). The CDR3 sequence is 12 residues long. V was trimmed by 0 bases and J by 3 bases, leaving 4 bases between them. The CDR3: CAWSVRTDTQYF. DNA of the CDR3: TGTGCCTGGAGTGTGCGGACAGATACGCAGTATTTT.